The 32 T cell receptor beta chains below were found in one sample sequenced in a study of T cell responses to AZD1222 COVID-19 vaccine. Method: immunoSEQ multiplex PCR; TCRdb's copy keeps in-frame clones and lacks some. This sample carries tens of thousands of clones, about 81% of them seen once, and the ten largest clones take roughly 25%. This specimen consisted of peripheral blood, obtained 28 days after the second AZD1222 dose. The receptor source for this set is an adult who received the AZD1222 COVID-19 vaccine.

The chain employs TRBV7-2 and TRBJ1-2; 7 nucleotides line up with TRBD1. The trim removed 8 bases at V and 2 bases at J, leaving 5 bases unmatched. The CDR3 is 13 amino acids. Germline V gene sequence: CDR1 SGHTA, CDR2 FQGNSA. The CDR3 nucleotides are TGTGCCAGCCTCCCGGGACAGAACTATGGCTACACCTTC. This translates into CASLPGQNYGYTF.

The gene calls are TRBV28 and TRBJ2-5; no clear D gene. Trimming stripped 2 bases from V and 7 bases from J, with 11 bases between. Germline V gives CDR1 MDHEN, CDR2 SYDVKM. This CDR3 has 13 amino acids. The CDR3 spells CASSLSRQRTQYF. In DNA, the CDR3 is TGTGCCAGCAGTTTAAGTCGGCAGCGGACCCAGTACTTC.

V gene TRBV5-4 combines with J gene TRBJ1-4; no clear D. Germline-derived CDR1 and CDR2 are SGHNT and YYREEE (reference sequence). V lost 2 bases and J 4 bases, leaving 9 bases between the germline ends. The CDR3 runs to 14 residues. The CDR3 DNA is TGTGCCAGCAGCTTAATGGGGATTAATGAAAAACTGTTTTTT. Residues: CASSLMGINEKLFF.

This clone turned up a few times. The chain has TRBV7-9 and TRBJ2-5, with D hard to call. Trimming took 1 base from V and 5 from J, leaving 5 bases between them. Germline V CDR1 and CDR2: SEHNR, FQNEAQ (reference sequence). This CDR3 region has 12 residues. CDR3 in amino acids: CASSLVSETQYF. CDR3 coding DNA: TGTGCCAGCAGCTTAGTCTCTGAGACCCAGTACTTC.

The J gene is TRBJ2-3, the V gene TRBV15; no clear D gene. The V gene's germline CDR1 is LNHNV and CDR2 YYDKDF (reference sequence). This CDR3 comprises 15 residues. The V end was cut by 1 base, the J end by 0 bases, with 8 bases between. This chain's CDR3 is CATSRAAESTDTQYF. The CDR3 coding sequence is TGTGCCACCAGCAGAGCAGCAGAGAGCACAGATACGCAGTATTTT.

The gene calls are TRBV5-6 and TRBJ1-6, with D unclear. Germline V gene sequence: CDR1 SGHDT, CDR2 YYEEEE. Trimming left V 5 bases short and J 7 bases short, with 4 bases between. The CDR3 covers 11 residues. This CDR3 is CASSRNSPLHF. The CDR3 nucleotides read TGTGCCAGCAGTAGAAATTCACCCCTCCACTTT. The variable domain in full, with the rest retrieved from reference TRBV5-6 and TRBJ1-6, is DAGVTQSPTHLIKTRGQQVTLRCSPKSGHDTVSWYQQALGQGPQFIFQYYEEEERQRGNFPDRFSGHQFPNYSSELNVNALLLGDSALYLCASSRNSPLHFGNGTRLTVT.

The chain joins TRBV5-1 to TRBJ2-7, with 10 bases fitting TRBD1. CDR1 is SGHRS, CDR2 YFSETQ, per germline. J was trimmed by 5 bases and V by 2 bases; bases with no gene match: 4. The CDR3 totals 14 residues. Here the CDR3 reads CASSLRQGANEQYF. The DNA of the CDR3 is TGCGCCAGCAGCTTAAGACAGGGGGCCAACGAGCAGTACTTC.

The V and J genes are TRBV29-1 and TRBJ1-1, with TRBD1 as a possible D gene (6 bases). V lost 3 bases to trimming and J lost 8 bases, with 16 bases between them. Germline assignment: CDR1 SQVTM and CDR2 ANQGSEA. The CDR3 is made up of 13 amino acids. CDR3 DNA: TGCAGCGTTGAGCAGGGGCCGATGCGAGAAGCTTTCTTT. It codes for CSVEQGPMREAFF.

The chain is built from TRBV2 and TRBJ1-2; 7 positions agree with TRBD1. Germline V CDR1 and CDR2: SNHLY, FYNNEI. Unmatched junction bases numbered 6, after V lost 6 bases and J lost 8 bases. This CDR3 has 12 residues. Written as DNA, the CDR3 is TGTGCCAGCAGCGACAGGGAAGACGGCTACACCTTC. Translated: CASSDREDGYTF.

The rearrangement links TRBV6-2 or TRBV6-3 to TRBJ1-4, with 7 bases identical to TRBD1. This CDR3 contains 15 residues. Germline CDR1 is MNHEY and CDR2 is SVGEGT. V was pared by 2 bases and J by 4 bases, with 4 bases of the junction left unmatched. The CDR3 bases are TGTGCCAGCAGTTACATGGGACAGAATAATGAAAAACTGTTTTTT. Encoded protein: CASSYMGQNNEKLFF.

V gene TRBV14 combines with J gene TRBJ2-3; D gene uncertain. CDR3 length: 13 residues. Trimming cost V 0 bases and J 6 bases, with 7 bases left between them. Germline V gene sequence: CDR1 SGHDN, CDR2 FVKESK. Written as DNA, the CDR3 is TGTGCCAGCAGCCAAGAGGTGTTCGATACGCAGTATTTT. This sequence encodes CASSQEVFDTQYF.

The V call is TRBV28, the J call TRBJ1-3; 7 bases align to TRBD1. The CDR3 spans 15 residues. Germline V lookup: CDR1 MDHEN, CDR2 SYDVKM. With 2 bases clipped from V and 2 bases from J, the junction kept 3 bases outside the gene matches. The CDR3 protein is CASSLQGGTGNTIYF. The CDR3 DNA reads as TGTGCCAGCAGTTTACAGGGGGGCACTGGAAACACCATATATTTT.

The V gene is TRBV4-2, the J gene TRBJ2-5; TRBD1 or TRBD2 may be the D gene (6 bases each). Germline loops: CDR1 LGHNA, CDR2 YNFKEQ. The CDR3 is 15 residues long. Trimming took 1 base from V and 2 from J, leaving 11 bases between them. The CDR3 is CASSQARGQQETQYF. Written as DNA, the CDR3 is TGTGCCAGCAGCCAAGCACGGGGGCAACAAGAGACCCAGTACTTC.

This clone was detected once. The genes are TRBV7-3 and TRBJ2-3; 7 bases are a match to TRBD2. The germline V gene encodes CDR1 SGHTA and CDR2 FQGTGA. This CDR3 has 14 amino acids. The junction had 2 bases not matched to a gene; V was cut back by 1 base and J by 4 bases. The CDR3 coding sequence is TGTGCCAGCAGCTTAATGACTAGCTCAGATACGCAGTATTTT. This codes for CASSLMTSSDTQYF.

This clone was detected once. The V gene is TRBV10-1, the J gene TRBJ1-5; TRBD1 might be the D (6 bases). The CDR3 is 17 amino acids. Trimming stripped 6 bases from V and 3 bases from J, with 21 bases between. Germline values: CDR1 WNHNN, CDR2 SYGVQD (reference sequence). The CDR3 DNA sequence: TGCGCCAGCAGATACTTTAACAGGGAGCTTCACAATCAGCCCCAGCATTTT. Its protein is CASRYFNRELHNQPQHF.

This chain links TRBV6-1 with TRBJ1-3; tentatively, D is TRBD1 (5 bases). V was trimmed by 3 bases and J by 1 base, leaving 13 bases between them. The germline V gene has CDR1 MNHNS and CDR2 SASEGT. This CDR3 comprises 16 residues. CDR3 bases: TGTGCCAGCAGTGATCGAAAGACAGCATCTGGAAACACCATATATTTT. It encodes CASSDRKTASGNTIYF.

This chain uses TRBV27 with TRBJ1-5; no clear D. The V gene's germline CDR1 is MNHEY and CDR2 SMNVEV (reference sequence). There are 12 residues in the CDR3. The V gene lost 7 bases and the J gene lost 8 bases, with 12 bases spanning the gap. CDR3 residues: CASKRGMEPQHF. For the CDR3, the DNA is TGTGCCAGCAAGCGAGGGATGGAGCCCCAGCATTTT.

This clone occurred once. The V and J genes are TRBV27 and TRBJ2-7, with TRBD2 identical over 7 bases. Germline CDR1 is MNHEY and CDR2 is SMNVEV (reference sequence). V lost 3 bases and J lost 2; bases outside the gene matches: 7. The CDR3 has 15 residues. CDR3 DNA: TGTGCCAGCAGTTTTCAGCTAGCGGCTACCTACGAGCAGTACTTC. This translates into CASSFQLAATYEQYF.

The J gene is TRBJ1-6, the V gene TRBV12-3 or TRBV12-4; D unclear. The CDR3 is 13 residues long. Between the trimmed V and J ends, which lost 4 bases and 13 bases, there was a span of 14 bases. The CDR3 region has the DNA TGTGCCAGCAGTTCAGGTTGGGAGGGTCCCCTCCACTTT. Amino acid sequence: CASSSGWEGPLHF.

This clone was seen only a few times. The chain recombines TRBV4-3 with TRBJ1-1; weak D call: TRBD1 (6 bases). Germline assignment: CDR1 LGHNA and CDR2 YSLEER. The CDR3 has 16 amino acids. Trimming took off 0 bases at V and 4 bases at J, with 15 bases between the two ends. The CDR3 loop reads CASSQDLYREGTEAFF. In nucleotides, the CDR3 is TGCGCCAGCAGCCAAGATCTTTACAGGGAAGGCACTGAAGCTTTCTTT.

V and J are TRBV6-2 or TRBV6-3 and TRBJ1-2; D possibly corresponds to TRBD1 (5 bases). CDR3 size: 16 residues. Germline assignment: CDR1 MNHEY and CDR2 SVGEGT. CDR3 nucleotide sequence: TGTGCTAGTAGTTACTTGAGGGGCACGTACGGAGAGGGCTACACCTTC. It yields the protein CASSYLRGTYGEGYTF.

This sequence joins TRBV10-3 and TRBJ2-1; 7 nucleotides align to TRBD2. J was trimmed by 4 bases and V by 4 bases; bases with no gene match: 7. The germline V gene has CDR1 ENHRY and CDR2 SYGVKD. The CDR3 has 15 residues. The CDR3: CAISGTAGGYNEQFF. CDR3 in DNA: TGTGCCATCAGTGGGACGGCCGGGGGGTACAATGAGCAGTTCTTC.

This chain joins TRBV7-6 and TRBJ1-3; 9 bases align to TRBD1. The germline V gene has CDR1 SGHVS and CDR2 FNYEAQ. Trimming at V came to 0 bases and at J to 4 bases, leaving 7 bases not matched to a gene. The CDR3 loop spans 17 amino acids. As DNA, the CDR3 is TGTGCCAGCAGCTTAGCCCCACAGGGGGCGTCGGGAAACACCATATATTTT. This encodes CASSLAPQGASGNTIYF.

The J gene is TRBJ2-7, the V gene TRBV5-8; weak D call: TRBD2 (6 bases). V lost 5 bases and J lost 4, with 22 bases in between. The V gene's germline CDR1 is SGHTS and CDR2 YDEGEE. CDR3 length: 16 amino acids. The CDR3 coding sequence is TGTGCCAGCAGTTATGCCGGGACTCAAGGGCGATACGAGCAGTACTTC. Its protein is CASSYAGTQGRYEQYF.

The rearrangement joins TRBV4-3 to TRBJ2-7; no reliable D call. Germline lookup yields CDR1 LGHNA and CDR2 YSLEER. This CDR3 comprises 16 residues. Trimming took 5 bases from V and 3 from J, leaving 20 bases between them. CDR3 DNA: TGCGCCAGCAGCTTGCGGACGGATTCTACCGACTACGAGCAGTACTTC. Its protein product is CASSLRTDSTDYEQYF.

The chain links TRBV5-1 to TRBJ1-6; D uncertain. Germline CDR1 SGHRS, CDR2 YFSETQ. The CDR3 runs 14 residues. Trimming removed 1 base from V and 7 bases from J, with 9 bases in between. The CDR3 is CASSLTNPNSPLHF. CDR3 in DNA: TGCGCCAGCAGCTTGACCAATCCAAATTCACCCCTCCACTTT.

This clone showed up just a few times. The CDR3 nucleotides are TGTGCTAGTGGATATACTCATGAGCAGTACTTC. Protein sequence: CASGYTHEQYF. The genes are TRBV12-5 and TRBJ2-7, with no clear D. CDR3 length equals 11 residues. The V end was cut by 6 bases, the J end by 7 bases, with 10 bases between. In germline, CDR1 is LGHNT, CDR2 FRNRAP.

This clone has only one observation. The chain recombines TRBV12-3 or TRBV12-4 with TRBJ2-1; D gene ambiguous. The CDR3 is 12 amino acids. Trimming stripped 5 bases from V and 15 bases from J, with 17 bases between. CDR3 protein: CASSHNRRKLFF. CDR3 bases: TGTGCCAGCAGTCACAACCGACGGAAGCTGTTCTTC.

In this sample, this clone turned up once. This rearrangement joins TRBV28 to TRBJ2-7; 16 bases line up with TRBD2. In germline, CDR1 is MDHEN, CDR2 SYDVKM. This CDR3 comprises 18 residues. V lost 5 bases and J lost 3; bases outside the gene matches: 10. The CDR3 nucleotides read TGTGCCAGCAGTCCCCTCCCCGGGACTAGCGGGAGGGTCTACGAGCAGTACTTC. Translated: CASSPLPGTSGRVYEQYF.

The chain links TRBV28 to TRBJ1-6; D is ambiguous. CDR3 length: 14 residues. The ends were cut back, 7 bases at V and 3 bases at J, with 10 bases in the middle. CDR1 and CDR2 from the germline V gene are MDHEN and SYDVKM. This chain's CDR3 is CASIASVYNSPLHF. For the CDR3, the DNA is TGTGCCAGCATAGCGAGTGTCTATAATTCACCCCTCCACTTT.

This chain links TRBV2 with TRBJ2-2, with TRBD1 as a possible D gene (5 bases). Germline V gene lookup returns CDR1 SNHLY and CDR2 FYNNEI. The CDR3 loop spans 15 amino acids. Trimming pared 5 bases from V and 4 bases from J, leaving 14 bases between. The CDR3 reads CASSPWGGSTGELFF. The CDR3 DNA reads as TGTGCCAGCAGTCCTTGGGGCGGCAGCACCGGGGAGCTGTTTTTT.

The genes are TRBV28 and TRBJ2-7; no clear D. Germline assignment: CDR1 MDHEN and CDR2 SYDVKM. The CDR3 has 12 residues. V dropped 2 bases and J dropped 4 bases, with 6 bases sitting between them. For the CDR3, the DNA is TGTGCCAGCAGTTTAAGGCGATACGAGCAGTACTTC. Amino acid sequence: CASSLRRYEQYF.